The TCR beta chain under discussion was sequenced for a study of cytomegalovirus exposure and HLA in healthy donors. Background on the study: According to later analysis, the same platform produced the approximately 120 validation and 600 to 800 first-cohort repertoires.

The CDR3 has 14 residues. In germline, CDR1 is LNHNV, CDR2 YYDKDF (reference sequence). The trim removed 4 bases at V and 9 bases at J, leaving 9 bases unmatched. Assay: immunoSEQ multiplex PCR; the TCRdb copy retains only in-frame clones and omits some. Of more than 140,000 clones in the sample, roughly 91% were seen once. The receptor comes from a woman younger than 35 in good health and CMV-seropositive. The rearrangement uses TRBV15 and TRBJ2-1, with 7 nucleotides matching TRBD1. The specimen was PBMCs. The CDR3: CATSTRGNVGEQFF. The CDR3 coding sequence is TGTGCCACCAGCACCAGGGGGAACGTCGGTGAGCAGTTCTTC.